The rows below give T cell receptor beta chains drawn from one sample of a study of OX40 agonist ivuxolimab in advanced cancers. Sequenced by immunoSEQ multiplex PCR; TCRdb stores in-frame clones only, minus some. Seen here are 50,000 or so clones, approximately 80% observed once, and the top ten hold under 15%. This material consisted of CD4+ or CD8+ T cells sorted from blood, taken in a trial of the OX40 agonist ivuxolimab. The receptors here all came from an adult with an advanced solid tumor such as melanoma, head and neck, liver or kidney cancer. CDR3s include the opening cysteine and the closing phenylalanine or tryptophan. D genes are given only for firm matches. Not all rows give a size; the values are once, few, many and, for expanded clones, a class.

clone_size j_call d_call v_call cdr3_aa cdr3_nt
NA TRBJ1-1 NA TRBV5-1 CASSPGGAETEAFF TGCGCCAGCAGCCCCGGCGGGGCTGAAACTGAAGCTTTCTTT
NA TRBJ2-2 TRBD2 TRBV19 CASMGGRAFGELFF TGTGCCAGTATGGGCGGGAGGGCCTTTGGGGAGCTGTTTTTT
NA TRBJ1-6 NA TRBV15 CATSKYRYSPLHF TGTGCCACCAGCAAGTACAGATATTCACCCCTCCACTTT
many TRBJ1-5 TRBD1 TRBV5-1 CASSSGQGNQPQHF TGCGCCAGCAGCTCCGGACAGGGGAATCAGCCCCAGCATTTT
NA TRBJ2-7 TRBD2 TRBV28 CASSLLGTSGLRQYF TGTGCCAGCTCTCTCCTCGGGACTAGCGGGCTACGTCAGTACTTC
NA TRBJ2-5 TRBD2 TRBV2 CASSTSGGEVGTQYF TGTGCCAGCAGTACTAGCGGGGGCGAAGTAGGGACCCAGTACTTC
NA TRBJ2-3 NA TRBV9 CASRGLADTQYF TGTGCCAGCAGGGGGCTCGCAGATACGCAGTATTTT
NA TRBJ1-2 TRBD1 TRBV7-2 CASSTLDRDGYTF TGTGCCAGCAGCACCCTCGACAGGGACGGCTACACCTTC
NA TRBJ1-5 NA TRBV9 CASSPSDKVNQPQHF TGTGCCAGCAGCCCCTCGGACAAGGTAAATCAGCCCCAGCATTTT
NA TRBJ2-1 TRBD2 TRBV7-2 CASSPGGARDEQFF TGTGCCAGCAGCCCCGGGGGGGCTAGGGATGAGCAGTTCTTC
NA TRBJ1-1 NA TRBV5-1 CASSLGDRENTEAFF TGCGCCAGCAGCTTGGGGGACCGGGAGAACACTGAAGCTTTCTTT
NA TRBJ1-4 TRBD1 TRBV2 CASDRDRGGEKLFF TGTGCCAGTGACCGGGACAGGGGCGGTGAAAAACTGTTTTTT
NA TRBJ2-1 TRBD2 TRBV7-3 CASSHGTSVYNEQFF TGTGCCAGCAGCCACGGGACTAGCGTCTACAATGAGCAGTTCTTC
NA TRBJ2-3 NA TRBV21-1 CASSKAASGVKDTQYF TGTGCCAGCAGCAAAGCGGCTAGCGGGGTGAAAGATACGCAGTATTTT
NA TRBJ1-5 NA TRBV7-2 CASSRDVLNQPQHF TGTGCCAGCAGCAGGGACGTCCTCAATCAGCCCCAGCATTTT
NA TRBJ1-5 NA TRBV19 CASSIKFSRPVREGNQPQHF TGTGCCAGTAGTATAAAGTTTAGTAGGCCGGTACGGGAGGGCAATCAGCCCCAGCATTTT
NA TRBJ2-3 NA TRBV29-1 CSVEEPVGDSTDTQYF TGCAGCGTTGAGGAGCCCGTGGGGGATAGCACAGATACGCAGTATTTT
few TRBJ2-2 TRBD2 TRBV10-2 CASSVSGDAGELFF TGCGCCAGCAGTGTTAGCGGGGACGCCGGGGAGCTGTTTTTT
NA TRBJ1-2 TRBD1 TRBV10-3 CAISEGQGSSYTF TGTGCCATCAGTGAAGGACAGGGATCAAGCTACACCTTC
few TRBJ2-7 TRBD2 TRBV5-1 CASSPTSGTRLEQYF TGCGCCAGCAGCCCGACTAGCGGGACCCGACTCGAGCAGTACTTC
NA TRBJ1-2 NA TRBV29-1 CSVSDGHNYGYTF TGCAGCGTCTCGGACGGCCACAACTATGGCTACACCTTC
NA TRBJ2-7 TRBD2 TRBV7-2 CASSPRGGGAYEQYF TGTGCCAGCAGCCCCAGAGGCGGGGGTGCCTACGAGCAGTACTTC
NA TRBJ2-3 NA TRBV6-5 CASSYSWTSTDTQYF TGTGCCAGCAGTTACTCGTGGACTAGCACAGATACGCAGTATTTT
NA TRBJ1-2 NA TRBV21-1 CASSKPYRPRCYTF TGTGCCAGCAGCAAACCTTACAGACCCCGCTGTTACACCTTC
once TRBJ2-5 TRBD1 TRBV7-3 CASSSRGLGETQYF TGTGCCAGCAGCTCTAGGGGGCTAGGGGAGACCCAGTACTTC
NA TRBJ1-1 TRBD1 TRBV4-1 CASSQVGQGRNTEAFF TGCGCCAGCAGCCAAGTGGGACAGGGGAGGAACACTGAAGCTTTCTTT
NA TRBJ1-2 TRBD1 TRBV7-9 CASSRTGKYGYTF TGTGCCAGCAGTCGGACAGGGAAGTATGGCTACACCTTC
NA TRBJ2-4 TRBD2 TRBV5-1 CASSLRSGERIQYF TGCGCCAGCAGCTTGAGGAGCGGGGAGCGCATTCAGTACTTC
once TRBJ1-1 NA TRBV6-1 CASEPWTPMNTEAFF TGTGCCAGTGAGCCCTGGACACCTATGAACACTGAAGCTTTCTTT
few TRBJ2-2 NA TRBV19 CASSRQSSGGELFF TGTGCCAGTAGTAGGCAGTCTTCGGGCGGGGAGCTGTTTTTT
NA TRBJ1-2 NA TRBV6-1 CASSEALSLGGYGYTF TGTGCCAGCAGTGAAGCGCTAAGTCTGGGCGGGTATGGCTACACCTTC